The following is a T cell receptor (beta chain) sequence with its context. V lost 6 bases and J lost 5, with 14 bases in between. The CDR3 extends over 13 amino acids. Germline V lookup: CDR1 SEHNR, CDR2 FQNEAQ (reference sequence). Carried by the TCR beta cDNA libraries were unique molecular identifiers. TCRdb reprocessed the PCR reads with MiXCR, giving one entry per CDR3 protein. The data contain around 150,000 distinct CDR3 sequences, about 34% of them singletons. The sample is drawn from a study of post-analysis software for immune sequencing data. Sample: blood, taken after autologous hematopoietic stem cell transplantation. The rearrangement joins TRBV7-9 to TRBJ2-7; D is perhaps TRBD1 (5 bases). This TCR was recovered from a girl aged 10 to 17 with multiple sclerosis. CDR3 residues: CASSLQDLHEQYF. The CDR3 nucleotides read TGTGCCAGCAGTTTACAGGACCTTCACGAGCAGTACTTC. Full variable domain (missing parts from reference TRBV7-9 and TRBJ2-7): DTGVSQNPRHKITKRGQNVTFRCDPISEHNRLYWYRQTLGQGPEFLTYFQNEAQLEKSRLLSDRFSAERPKGSFSTLEIQRTEQGDSAMYLCASSLQDLHEQYFGPGTRLTVT.